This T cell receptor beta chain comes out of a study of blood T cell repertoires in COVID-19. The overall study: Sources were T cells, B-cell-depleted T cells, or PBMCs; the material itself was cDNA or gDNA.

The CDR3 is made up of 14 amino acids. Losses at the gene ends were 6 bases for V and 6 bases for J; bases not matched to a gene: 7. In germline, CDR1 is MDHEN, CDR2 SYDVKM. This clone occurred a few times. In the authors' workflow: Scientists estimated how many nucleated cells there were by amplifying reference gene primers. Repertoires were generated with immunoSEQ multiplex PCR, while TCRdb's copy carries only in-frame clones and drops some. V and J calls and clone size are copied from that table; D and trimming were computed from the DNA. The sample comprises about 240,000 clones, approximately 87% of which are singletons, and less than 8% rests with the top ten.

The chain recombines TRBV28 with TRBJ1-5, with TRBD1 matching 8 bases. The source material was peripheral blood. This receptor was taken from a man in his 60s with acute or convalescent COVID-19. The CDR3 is CASRGGQGGQPQHF. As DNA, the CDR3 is TGTGCCAGCAGGGGTGGACAGGGAGGTCAGCCCCAGCATTTT.